Shown below are 31 T cell receptor beta chains from a single sample sequenced in a study of cytomegalovirus exposure and HLA in healthy donors (dated by TCRdb to the late 2010s). The method was the immunoSEQ multiplex PCR assay. A mixture of 60 forward primers for TCR Vbeta segments and 13 reverse primers for TCR Jbeta segments was used in the multiplex PCR. In its TCRdb copy, this immuneACCESS table keeps in-frame sequences only and misses some clones. Where compared with another copy, unresolved V genes explain less than half of these, and the others have no known cause. The sample table lists around 140,000 clones, around 80% of them with a count of one. Jointly, the top ten make up 2.5% to 3% of the sample. Sequenced input: PBMCs. These receptors originate from a female donor in good health and CMV-seronegative.

The chain is built from TRBV21-1 and TRBJ1-5; the table calls TRBD1, which could not be checked here. TRBV21-1 is deemed a pseudogene. The CDR3 covers 17 residues. The CDR3 region is CASSTLIDRGKDQPQHF. Written as DNA, the CDR3 is TGTGCCAGCAGCACCTTGATTGACAGGGGTAAGGATCAGCCCCAGCATTTT.

The J gene is TRBJ2-1, the V gene TRBV7-3, with TRBD2 matching over 9 bases. The CDR3 spans 14 residues. From germline, CDR1 is SGHTA and CDR2 FQGTGA. Trimming took 3 bases from V and 10 from J; bases not matched to a gene: 7. The DNA for the CDR3 is TGTGCCAGCAGCTTGCGGGCTAGCGGGATAGAGCAGTTCTTC. As protein: CASSLRASGIEQFF. The variable domain in full, with the rest retrieved from reference TRBV7-3 and TRBJ2-1, is GAGVSQTPSNKVTEKGKYVELRCDPISGHTALYWYRQSLGQGPEFLIYFQGTGAADDSGLPNDRFFAVRPEGSVSTLKIQRTERGDSAVYLCASSLRASGIEQFFGPGTRLTVL.

The chain uses TRBV6-1 and TRBJ1-6; no firm D call. The ends were cut back, 3 bases at V and 3 bases at J, with 6 bases in the middle. The CDR3 extends over 14 amino acids. Germline assignment: CDR1 MNHNS and CDR2 SASEGT. The CDR3 loop is CASSEGSYNSPLHF. CDR3 coding DNA: TGTGCCAGCAGTGAGGGGAGCTATAATTCACCCCTCCACTTT.

V is TRBV16 and J is TRBJ2-5; TRBD2 might be the D (5 bases). The germline gives CDR1 KGHSY, CDR2 FQNENV. The CDR3 covers 14 residues. The V end lost 2 bases, the J end lost 7 bases, and 14 bases lay between the germline ends. CDR3 amino acids: CASSQADALGTQYF. DNA of the CDR3: TGTGCCAGCAGCCAAGCGGACGCACTAGGGACCCAGTACTTC.

The chain is built from TRBV15 and TRBJ2-3; 10 bases fit TRBD1. The V and J ends lost 0 bases and 7 bases, in that order; junction bases with no gene match: 4. Germline V lookup: CDR1 LNHNV, CDR2 YYDKDF (reference sequence). CDR3 length: 15 amino acids. For the CDR3, the DNA is TGTGCCACCAGCAGAGAAGGACAGGGGGTAAATACGCAGTATTTT. Translated: CATSREGQGVNTQYF.

This clone was recorded only once. V and J are TRBV9 and TRBJ1-4; D unresolved. This CDR3 spans 15 amino acids. The germline V gene encodes CDR1 SGDLS and CDR2 YYNGEE. Between the trimmed V and J ends, which lost 0 bases and 3 bases, there was a span of 9 bases. CDR3 nucleotides: TGTGCCAGCAGCGTAGGAGGGCGGCCTAATGAAAAACTGTTTTTT. Amino acids: CASSVGGRPNEKLFF.

The V and J genes are TRBV30 and TRBJ2-7; 8 bases line up with TRBD1. Germline V CDR1 and CDR2: GTSNPN, SVGIG (reference sequence). The V segment lost 5 bases and the J segment 8 bases; nucleotides outside the gene matches: 14. This CDR3 is built from 14 residues. The CDR3 loop is CAWRLPGQGQKQYF. The CDR3 bases are TGTGCCTGGCGGTTGCCCGGACAGGGTCAAAAGCAGTACTTC.

The chain couples TRBV27 to TRBJ2-3; 8 bases align to TRBD1. J gave up 1 base and V 4 bases, and 4 bases lay outside the gene matches. Germline V gives CDR1 MNHEY, CDR2 SMNVEV (reference sequence). The CDR3 contains 15 residues. CDR3 in amino acids: CASSSQGARTDTQYF. CDR3 bases: TGTGCCAGCAGTTCCCAGGGGGCTCGCACAGATACGCAGTATTTT.

This sequence joins TRBV5-1 and TRBJ1-2; D is perhaps TRBD1 (6 bases). V lost 3 bases, J lost 7 bases, and 22 bases lay in between. Germline CDR1 SGHRS, CDR2 YFSETQ. This CDR3 comprises 16 residues. Here the CDR3 reads CASSSGPREGGFGYTF. The CDR3, as DNA: TGCGCCAGCAGCTCGGGACCGAGGGAGGGGGGTTTTGGCTACACCTTC.

The rearrangement uses TRBV7-2 and TRBJ1-2; D gene unclear. CDR3 length: 12 amino acids. Per germline, CDR1 SGHTA and CDR2 FQGNSA. V lost 2 bases and J 6 bases, leaving 7 bases between the germline ends. CDR3 loop: CASSLPGDGYTF. In nucleotides, the CDR3 is TGTGCCAGCAGCTTACCGGGAGATGGCTACACCTTC.

The gene calls are TRBV30 and TRBJ1-2; possible D gene TRBD1, 5 bases. The CDR3 is made up of 15 amino acids. The germline V gene has CDR1 GTSNPN and CDR2 SVGIG (reference sequence). V dropped 0 bases and J dropped 0 bases, with 11 bases sitting between them. For the CDR3, the DNA is TGTGCCTGGAGTGTAACGGCAGGGCCTAACTATGGCTACACCTTC. Amino acids: CAWSVTAGPNYGYTF. The entire variable domain, with the rest obtained from reference TRBV30 and TRBJ1-2, is as follows: SQTIHQWPATLVQPVGSPLSLECTVEGTSNPNLYWYRQAAGRGLQLLFYSVGIGQISSEVPQNLSASRPQDRQFILSSKKLLLSDSGFYLCAWSVTAGPNYGYTFGSGTRLTVV.

The rearrangement joins TRBV6-6 to TRBJ2-3, with TRBD1 matching over 7 bases. The V segment lost 7 bases and the J segment 4 bases; nucleotides outside the gene matches: 8. In germline, CDR1 is MNHNY, CDR2 SVGAGI (reference sequence). This CDR3 comprises 14 residues. DNA of the CDR3: TGTGCCAGCACCTACAGGGGAAAGGCAGATACGCAGTATTTT. As protein: CASTYRGKADTQYF.

The V and J genes are TRBV7-2 and TRBJ2-1; 13 nucleotides match TRBD2. Germline V CDR1 and CDR2: SGHTA, FQGNSA. CDR3 length equals 18 residues. The V gene end was trimmed by 4 bases and the J gene end by 4 bases; junction bases not matched to a gene: 10. CDR3 bases: TGTGCCAGCAGCTACCCCCGACTAGCGGGGGGCTCATACAATGAGCAGTTCTTC. Its translation: CASSYPRLAGGSYNEQFF.

With regard to this clone: One end of the junction does not line up with germline, which may come from a read error. V usage is TRBV7-9 and J usage is TRBJ1-4; the D is unclear. The CDR3 runs to 18 residues. Germline values: CDR1 SEHNR, CDR2 FQNEAQ (reference sequence). The CDR3 region is CSSSLGEGLRERNEKLFF. As DNA, the CDR3 is TGTTCCAGCAGCTTAGGTGAAGGACTTCGGGAGCGAAATGAAAAACTGTTTTTT.

The gene calls are TRBV25-1 and TRBJ2-7; D is possibly TRBD1 (6 bases). Trimming removed 5 bases from V and 5 bases from J, with 13 bases in between. The germline gives CDR1 MGHDK, CDR2 SYGVNS. The CDR3 consists of 13 residues. The CDR3 protein is CASSLGAVNEQYF. As DNA, the CDR3 is TGTGCCAGCAGTCTGGGGGCTGTAAACGAGCAGTACTTC.

In regard to this clone: A junction boundary mismatches the germline segment, possibly from a read error. This rearrangement joins TRBV5-1 to TRBJ1-2, with unresolved D. Germline-derived CDR1 and CDR2 are SGHRS and YFSETQ. The CDR3 runs 13 residues. In DNA form, the CDR3 reads TGCGCCAGCAGCTTGGCGGGGTTGGATGGCTACCCCTTC. This sequence encodes CASSLAGLDGYPF.

The chain is built from TRBV4-3 and TRBJ2-1; D is perhaps TRBD2 (7 bases). Germline assignment: CDR1 LGHNA and CDR2 YSLEER. V gave up 3 bases and J gave up 4 bases, with 13 bases separating them. CDR3 length equals 15 residues. The CDR3 loop is CASSQGRGLYNEQFF. The CDR3 bases are TGCGCCAGCAGCCAGGGGCGGGGGCTGTACAATGAGCAGTTCTTC.

The chain couples TRBV6-5 to TRBJ2-1; 9 bases agree with TRBD1. Unmatched junction bases numbered 12, after V lost 8 bases and J lost 7 bases. Germline V gene sequence: CDR1 MNHEY, CDR2 SVGAGI. The CDR3 length is 15 residues. The chain's CDR3 is CASGRGQGQGNEQFF. The CDR3 DNA is TGTGCCAGCGGGAGGGGACAGGGACAGGGTAATGAGCAGTTCTTC.

This chain links TRBV5-5 with TRBJ2-5, with TRBD1 as a possible D gene (5 bases). Trimming pared 3 bases from V and 6 bases from J, leaving 12 bases between. The CDR3 loop spans 13 amino acids. The V gene's germline CDR1 is SGHKS and CDR2 YYEKEE (reference sequence). The CDR3 DNA is TGTGCCAGCAGCTCCACAGGAAGCCAGACCCAGTACTTC. This sequence encodes CASSSTGSQTQYF.

The CDR3 protein is CASSSRVGQGHNEQYF. The DNA of the CDR3 is TGTGCCAGTAGTTCCCGAGTGGGACAGGGTCACAACGAGCAGTACTTC. The rearrangement links TRBV19 to TRBJ2-7; TRBD1 matches 9 bases. CDR1 and CDR2 (germline): LNHDA, SQIVND (reference sequence). V shed 5 bases and J 5 bases; nucleotides not matched to a gene: 13. The CDR3 covers 16 residues.

The chain couples TRBV10-2 to TRBJ1-2; tentative D call: TRBD1 (6 bases). Germline V lookup: CDR1 WSHSY, CDR2 SAAADI. Trimming cost V 3 bases and J 2 bases, with 13 bases left between them. The CDR3 spans 15 residues. CDR3 DNA: TGCGCCAGCAGTGAACTCAGGGGATCCAACTATGGCTACACCTTC. As protein: CASSELRGSNYGYTF.

The gene calls are TRBV7-2 and TRBJ2-1; TRBD2 matches at 11 bases. This CDR3 contains 16 residues. Trimming removed 2 bases from V and 7 bases from J; junction bases left unmatched: 7. CDR1 and CDR2 (germline): SGHTA, FQGNSA. The chain's CDR3 is CASSLLPSGGTNEQFF. Here the CDR3 DNA reads TGTGCCAGCAGCTTACTGCCTAGCGGGGGGACAAATGAGCAGTTCTTC. Drawing the rest from reference TRBV7-2 and TRBJ2-1, the complete variable domain is GAGVSQSPSNKVTEKGKDVELRCDPISGHTALYWYRQSLGQGLEFLIYFQGNSAPDKSGLPSDRFSAERTGGSVSTLTIQRTQQEDSAVYLCASSLLPSGGTNEQFFGPGTRLTVL.

The genes are TRBV11-1 and TRBJ1-1, with a tentative D call TRBD1 (5 bases). Germline loops: CDR1 SGHAT, CDR2 FQDESV (reference sequence). V lost 1 base, J lost 3 bases, and 12 bases lay in between. This CDR3 is 15 amino acids long. The chain's CDR3 is CASSLEARAYTEAFF. The CDR3 region has the DNA TGTGCCAGCAGCTTAGAAGCCAGGGCTTACACTGAAGCTTTCTTT.

The chain carries TRBV15 and TRBJ1-2; the D gene is possibly TRBD1 (6 bases). Trimming removed 3 bases from V and 6 bases from J, with 14 bases in between. CDR3 size: 14 residues. Germline CDR1 and CDR2: LNHNV and YYDKDF (reference sequence). The CDR3 here is CATSRGQVSDGYTF. CDR3 coding DNA: TGTGCCACCAGCAGGGGACAAGTATCGGATGGCTACACCTTC.

This rearrangement joins TRBV13 to TRBJ2-2; D remains unclear. The CDR3 totals 15 residues. The germline V gene has CDR1 PRHDT and CDR2 FYEKMQ (reference sequence). Trimming shortened V by 4 bases and J by 0 bases, and 9 bases separated the two germline ends. Written as DNA, the CDR3 is TGTGCCAGCAGCTCCCGACTGGCGAACACCGGGGAGCTGTTTTTT. Translation: CASSSRLANTGELFF.

For the CDR3, the DNA is TGTGCCAGCAGCTTAAAGCCCAACACCGGGGAGCTGTTTTTT. Translating it yields CASSLKPNTGELFF. This sequence joins TRBV7-3 and TRBJ2-2; D gene ambiguous. The CDR3 totals 14 residues. Germline V lookup: CDR1 SGHTA, CDR2 FQGTGA. V dropped 1 base and J dropped 2 bases, with 5 bases sitting between them.

This chain uses TRBV7-6 with TRBJ1-6, with 8 nucleotides matching TRBD1. The V and J ends lost 2 bases and 7 bases, in that order; junction bases with no gene match: 1. This CDR3 is 14 amino acids long. CDR1 is SGHVS and CDR2 is FNYEAQ in the germline V gene. The CDR3 nucleotides read TGTGCCAGCAGCTTACAGGGGGCAAATTCACCCCTCCACTTT. Protein product: CASSLQGANSPLHF.

The chain is built from TRBV6-4 and TRBJ2-1; TRBD2 is a possible D gene (6 bases). CDR3 length: 16 residues. CDR1 MRHNA and CDR2 SNTAGT come from the germline V gene. V dropped 4 bases and J dropped 10 bases, with 23 bases sitting between them. CDR3 bases: TGTGCCAGCAGTGCTACTGGCAGGGCGGGAACGATGGAGCAGTTCTTC. It encodes CASSATGRAGTMEQFF.

This clone has more than one count but fewer than ten. V and J are TRBV7-8 and TRBJ1-4; 8 nucleotides align to TRBD1. Germline V gene sequence: CDR1 SGHVS, CDR2 FQNEAQ. The CDR3 is 17 residues long. J was trimmed by 0 bases and V by 3 bases; bases with no gene match: 6. The CDR3, as DNA: TGTGCCAGCAGCTTTTTTGACAGGGGTGCAACTAATGAAAAACTGTTTTTT. Protein sequence: CASSFFDRGATNEKLFF.

The chain employs TRBV4-3 and TRBJ2-1; D gene ambiguous. V lost 4 bases and J lost 4, with 11 bases in between. The CDR3 contains 14 residues. Germline V lookup: CDR1 LGHNA, CDR2 YSLEER. CDR3 DNA: TGCGCCAGCAGCCCGACATTTACTTACAATGAGCAGTTCTTC. Encoded protein: CASSPTFTYNEQFF.

This clone was recorded only once. Sequence at one end of the junction differs from germline and may be a read error. The rearrangement links TRBV28 to TRBJ1-2, with 9 bases identical to TRBD1. Germline loops: CDR1 MDHEN, CDR2 SYDVKM. The CDR3 covers 11 residues. CDR3 residues: CASGQGMGYPF. CDR3 sequence (DNA): TGTGCCAGCGGACAGGGGATGGGCTACCCCTTC.